The 5 T cell receptor beta chains reported below all come from one sample, sequenced in a study of T cell responses to AZD1222 COVID-19 vaccine (dated by TCRdb to about 2021). Libraries were prepared through the immunoSEQ multiplex PCR assay. TCRdb carries this immuneACCESS record with in-frame sequences only. Its versions omit some clonotypes, under half of them owing to an unresolved V gene in the studies checked, with the rest unexplained. In all, the sample holds about 150,000 clones, and around nine tenths of those were seen once. The top ten hold around 5.5% of the sample. In light of the paper, this sample's time point label describes: baseline before first vaccination. The sequences come from peripheral blood, collected on day 0 of AZD1222 vaccination. The receptors here all came from an adult in good health.

The chain is built from TRBV11-1 and TRBJ1-1; a weak D match, TRBD1 (5 bases). The CDR3 runs to 13 residues. CDR1 is SGHAT, CDR2 FQDESV, per germline (reference sequence). Trimming stripped 5 bases from V and 1 base from J, with 8 bases between. This chain's CDR3 is CASSSQGNTEAFF. The CDR3, as DNA: TGTGCCAGCAGCAGTCAGGGGAACACTGAAGCTTTCTTT.

The CDR3, as DNA: TGTGCCAGCAGCTTAGAGTCGTGGGGAGGGGACACCGGGGAGCTGTTTTTT. Its protein is CASSLESWGGDTGELFF. The chain has TRBV7-8 and TRBJ2-2; 7 bases line up with TRBD2. Losses at the gene ends were 1 base for V and 3 bases for J; bases not matched to a gene: 8. CDR3 length: 17 amino acids. Germline lookup yields CDR1 SGHVS and CDR2 FQNEAQ.

The chain recombines TRBV6-2 or TRBV6-3 with TRBJ2-7; D not certain. CDR1 and CDR2 from the germline V gene are MNHEY and SVGEGT. The CDR3 loop spans 18 amino acids. V was shortened by 2 bases and J by 2 bases, with 22 bases between the two germline ends. The CDR3 region is CASSYPQTRAWGTYEQYF. Here the CDR3 DNA reads TGTGCCAGCAGTTACCCCCAGACCCGGGCTTGGGGTACCTACGAGCAGTACTTC.

The chain links TRBV2 to TRBJ1-2; 9 bases are shared with TRBD1. The V and J ends lost 4 bases and 4 bases, in that order; junction bases with no gene match: 4. From germline, CDR1 is SNHLY and CDR2 FYNNEI. The CDR3 is 14 amino acids. CDR3 residues: CASSGGTGSYGYTF. The DNA of the CDR3 is TGTGCCAGCAGTGGCGGGACAGGGTCCTATGGCTACACCTTC.

The J gene is TRBJ1-5, the V gene TRBV28; D is uncertain. Trimming removed 4 bases at V and 6 bases at J, with 16 bases between. Germline V lookup: CDR1 MDHEN, CDR2 SYDVKM. The CDR3 is 15 residues long. The DNA of the CDR3 is TGTGCCAGCAGTTCCCCCACGGCCTACACTCAGCCCCAGCATTTT. Translating it yields CASSSPTAYTQPQHF.